These 27 T cell receptor beta chains share one sample of origin, sequenced in a study of shared clonotypes between healthy human individuals (TCRdb year 2020). The library was made by the immunoSEQ multiplex PCR assay. In its TCRdb copy, this immuneACCESS table keeps in-frame sequences only and misses some clones. Where compared with another copy, unresolved V genes explain less than half of these, and the others have no known cause. The sample table contains 2 million to 3 million clones; only one count was recorded for under 95% of them. The ten largest account for 0.36% of the sample. The material sequenced was naive CD4+ T cells from PBMCs. What this sample's cell subset or site label stands for: CD45RA+ positively selected. The receptor source for this set is a man in his late teens or twenties in good health. Some clones in this sample may be carry-over from other donors' samples.

Comment on this clone: Distinct nucleotide sequences in the sample also encode this CDR3. The J gene is TRBJ1-3, the V gene TRBV28; 7 bases match TRBD1. Unmatched junction bases numbered 6, after V lost 6 bases and J lost 4 bases. CDR3 length: 14 amino acids. CDR1 and CDR2 (germline): MDHEN, SYDVKM. The CDR3 coding sequence is TGTGCCAGCAGCCCCCCGGGACAGGGAAACACCATATATTTT. Amino acids: CASSPPGQGNTIYF.

The chain's CDR3 is CASSLPGGNEQYF. The CDR3 coding sequence is TGTGCCAGCAGTCTCCCTGGGGGAAACGAGCAGTACTTC. The V and J genes are TRBV6-6 and TRBJ2-7; D may match TRBD1 or TRBD2 (5 bases each). The CDR3 has 13 amino acids. In germline, CDR1 is MNHNY, CDR2 SVGAGI (reference sequence). Deletions cut 5 bases from V and 5 bases from J, with 13 bases between.

The rearrangement links TRBV28 to TRBJ1-2, with 8 bases lining up with TRBD1. Trimming removed 2 bases from V and 0 bases from J; junction bases left unmatched: 2. The CDR3 has 15 amino acids. The germline V gene encodes CDR1 MDHEN and CDR2 SYDVKM. The CDR3 here is CASSLTGGANYGYTF. Here the CDR3 DNA reads TGTGCCAGCAGTTTAACAGGGGGTGCTAACTATGGCTACACCTTC.

J is TRBJ1-1 and V is TRBV28; D is possibly TRBD1 (6 bases). Trimming removed 5 bases from V and 1 base from J, with 14 bases in between. The CDR3 covers 15 residues. CDR1 is MDHEN, CDR2 SYDVKM, per germline. The CDR3 region has the DNA TGTGCCAGCAGTCCACCGGGACACCCGAACACTGAAGCTTTCTTT. As protein: CASSPPGHPNTEAFF.

This chain connects TRBV5-1 to TRBJ2-1; D is unresolved. CDR1 is SGHRS, CDR2 YFSETQ, per germline. V shed 0 bases and J shed 10 bases, with 8 bases lying between them. This CDR3 spans 12 amino acids. The CDR3 loop reads CASSLAMGEQFF. CDR3 DNA sequence: TGCGCCAGCAGCTTGGCCATGGGGGAGCAGTTCTTC.

J is TRBJ2-7 and V is TRBV5-1, with D possibly being TRBD1 (6 bases). Germline V gene sequence: CDR1 SGHRS, CDR2 YFSETQ. The CDR3 has 11 amino acids. Between the trimmed V and J ends, which lost 7 bases and 12 bases, there was a span of 17 bases. CDR3 protein: CASPKRQVPYF. The CDR3, as DNA: TGCGCCAGCCCTAAGAGACAGGTTCCGTACTTC.

The rearrangement uses TRBV6-5 and TRBJ2-7, with D perhaps matching TRBD2 (5 bases). The CDR3 contains 15 residues. V gave up 4 bases and J gave up 7 bases, with 20 bases separating them. Germline V gives CDR1 MNHEY, CDR2 SVGAGI. CDR3 protein: CASSSRATREREQYF. CDR3 DNA sequence: TGTGCCAGCAGTTCCCGGGCAACTAGGGAGAGGGAGCAGTACTTC.

This rearrangement joins TRBV28 to TRBJ2-3; the match to TRBD2 covers 7 bases. Unmatched junction bases numbered 14, after V lost 5 bases and J lost 9 bases. The germline V gene encodes CDR1 MDHEN and CDR2 SYDVKM. The CDR3 has 15 residues. The CDR3 loop is CASSPGTKAIGTQYF. CDR3 in DNA: TGTGCCAGCAGTCCCGGGACTAAGGCGATTGGGACGCAGTATTTT.

This clone appeared a few times. The identical CDR3 is also encoded by other nucleotide sequences in the sample. The chain couples TRBV28 to TRBJ2-3; D remains ambiguous. V lost 3 bases and J lost 6, with 4 bases in between. This CDR3 is built from 11 residues. The germline gives CDR1 MDHEN, CDR2 SYDVKM. Written as DNA, the CDR3 is TGTGCCAGCAGTTTGGGGGATACGCAGTATTTT. Protein sequence: CASSLGDTQYF.

Concerning this clone: The same CDR3 is also encoded by other DNA sequences in this sample. CDR3 nucleotides: TGTGCCAGCAGCTTAGACTTCACCGGGGAGCTGTTTTTT. Protein: CASSLDFTGELFF. The V gene is TRBV7-9, the J gene TRBJ2-2, with D unresolved. V gave up 1 base and J gave up 4 bases, with 4 bases separating them. The CDR3 extends over 13 amino acids. Per germline, CDR1 SEHNR and CDR2 FQNEAQ (reference sequence).

This chain connects TRBV7-9 to TRBJ2-2; the match to TRBD1 covers 10 bases. The CDR3 has 19 amino acids. CDR1 is SEHNR, CDR2 FQNEAQ, per germline (reference sequence). Trimming took 1 base from V and 5 from J; bases not matched to a gene: 13. CDR3 in amino acids: CASSLGGDRGRGMTGELFF. CDR3 DNA: TGTGCCAGCAGCTTAGGAGGCGACAGGGGGCGCGGGATGACCGGGGAGCTGTTTTTT. Full variable domain (remainder filled in from reference TRBV7-9 and TRBJ2-2): DTGVSQNPRHKITKRGQNVTFRCDPISEHNRLYWYRQTLGQGPEFLTYFQNEAQLEKSRLLSDRFSAERPKGSFSTLEIQRTEQGDSAMYLCASSLGGDRGRGMTGELFFGEGSRLTVL.

V and J are TRBV10-1 and TRBJ1-2, with D possibly being TRBD1 (6 bases). V was clipped by 3 bases and J by 6 bases, with 17 bases between them. CDR1 is WNHNN and CDR2 is SYGVQD in the germline V gene (reference sequence). The length of the CDR3 is 15 residues. The CDR3 protein is CASSDWWGAQDGYTF. In DNA form, the CDR3 reads TGCGCCAGCAGTGACTGGTGGGGGGCGCAGGATGGCTACACCTTC.

This chain joins TRBV4-1 and TRBJ2-5; the D is unclear. There are 15 residues in the CDR3. CDR1 is MGHRA and CDR2 is YSYEKL in the germline V gene. The V end lost 3 bases, the J end lost 2 bases, and 13 bases lay between the germline ends. CDR3 sequence: CASSHLWERQETQYF. CDR3 coding DNA: TGCGCCAGCAGCCACCTCTGGGAACGACAAGAGACCCAGTACTTC.

The chain has TRBV19 and TRBJ1-2; 7 bases fit TRBD1. Per germline, CDR1 LNHDA and CDR2 SQIVND (reference sequence). This CDR3 has 16 amino acids. V lost 7 bases, J lost 1 base, and 12 bases stayed unmatched. The CDR3 region has the DNA TGTGCCAGTACCGCCCCCCCGGGACAGTATAACTATGGCTACACCTTC. Translated: CASTAPPGQYNYGYTF.

This clone has only one observation. The V call is TRBV28, the J call TRBJ1-5; D ambiguous. Trimming took 7 bases from V and 0 from J, leaving 16 bases between them. Per the germline V gene, CDR1 is MDHEN and CDR2 is SYDVKM. CDR3 length: 16 amino acids. The CDR3 spells CASTNLGGDSNQPQHF. The CDR3 DNA follows: TGTGCCAGCACCAATTTGGGTGGAGATAGCAATCAGCCCCAGCATTTT.

On this clone itself: Other nucleotide sequences from this sample produce the same CDR3. The chain is built from TRBV19 and TRBJ1-5; D remains unclear. The CDR3 loop spans 14 amino acids. Trimming removed 2 bases at V and 4 bases at J, with 9 bases between. Germline loops: CDR1 LNHDA, CDR2 SQIVND (reference sequence). DNA for the CDR3: TGTGCCAGTAGTATAAGCAGCGGGAATCAGCCCCAGCATTTT. Its translation: CASSISSGNQPQHF.

The V and J genes are TRBV6-6 and TRBJ1-5, with TRBD1 matching over 8 bases. Unmatched junction bases numbered 8, after V lost 4 bases and J lost 3 bases. The CDR3 is 16 amino acids. Germline V gene data show CDR1 as MNHNY and CDR2 as SVGAGI (reference sequence). The CDR3 DNA sequence: TGTGCCAGCAGTTCCAGGACAGGGATAAACAATCAGCCCCAGCATTTT. Its protein product is CASSSRTGINNQPQHF.

The chain combines TRBV28 with TRBJ2-7, with 9 nucleotides matching TRBD1. CDR1 MDHEN and CDR2 SYDVKM come from the germline V gene. Losses at the gene ends were 7 bases for V and 0 bases for J; bases not matched to a gene: 7. There are 15 residues in the CDR3. Here the CDR3 reads CASIPEGQGSYEQYF. The CDR3, as DNA: TGTGCCAGCATCCCGGAGGGACAGGGCTCCTACGAGCAGTACTTC.

The V call is TRBV4-1, the J call TRBJ2-3; TRBD2 is a possible D gene (7 bases). This CDR3 is 18 amino acids long. Germline CDR1 MGHRA, CDR2 YSYEKL. V dropped 1 base and J dropped 2 bases, with 19 bases sitting between them. The CDR3 coding sequence is TGCGCCAGCAGCCAAGGGGAGGGGGGGCGCTTAGTCACAGATACGCAGTATTTT. Protein sequence: CASSQGEGGRLVTDTQYF.

J is TRBJ2-7 and V is TRBV7-6; possibly TRBD1 for D (5 bases). CDR1 is SGHVS and CDR2 is FNYEAQ in the germline V gene. The CDR3 runs 13 residues. V shed 5 bases and J shed 3 bases, with 11 bases lying between them. CDR3 nucleotides: TGTGCCAGCAGCGTCGGACACGGCTACGAGCAGTACTTC. It is translated as CASSVGHGYEQYF.

This clone was seen just once. Here the CDR3 reads CASSLEGSGANVLTF. For the CDR3, the DNA is TGTGCCAGCAGTTTGGAGGGATCTGGGGCCAACGTCCTGACTTTC. The V gene is TRBV27, the J gene TRBJ2-6, with a tentative D call TRBD2 (6 bases). V lost 3 bases and J lost 1, with 7 bases in between. This CDR3 spans 15 amino acids. Germline CDR1 is MNHEY and CDR2 is SMNVEV (reference sequence).

V usage is TRBV7-3 and J usage is TRBJ2-5; 7 bases map to TRBD2. The CDR3 consists of 15 residues. J lost 7 bases, V lost 5 bases, and 13 bases had no gene match. Per the germline V gene, CDR1 is SGHTA and CDR2 is FQGTGA. The CDR3 coding sequence is TGTGCCAGCAGCCGCACTAGCGATGCGTTGGGGACCCAGTACTTC. Protein product: CASSRTSDALGTQYF.

This rearrangement joins TRBV5-1 to TRBJ2-7; 9 bases match TRBD1. The CDR3 loop spans 14 amino acids. V lost 5 bases, J lost 2 bases, and 5 bases stayed unmatched. CDR1 and CDR2 from the germline V gene are SGHRS and YFSETQ. The CDR3 spells CASRRGQGPYEQYF. In DNA form, the CDR3 reads TGCGCCAGCAGGCGGGGACAGGGCCCCTACGAGCAGTACTTC. Complete variable domain (other parts from reference TRBV5-1 and TRBJ2-7): KAGVTQTPRYLIKTRGQQVTLSCSPISGHRSVSWYQQTPGQGLQFLFEYFSETQRNKGNFPGRFSGRQFSNSRSEMNVSTLELGDSALYLCASRRGQGPYEQYFGPGTRLTVT.

V gene TRBV7-9 combines with J gene TRBJ1-2, with TRBD1 matching over 9 bases. CDR3 length: 14 residues. Germline CDR1 and CDR2: SEHNR and FQNEAQ (reference sequence). Trimming at V came to 4 bases and at J to 7 bases, leaving 7 bases not matched to a gene. The CDR3 bases are TGTGCCAGCAGCTACGAGAGGACAGGGGCTGGCTACACCTTC. Its translation is CASSYERTGAGYTF.

This chain joins TRBV7-8 and TRBJ2-7; a possible D gene is TRBD1 (5 bases). V was clipped by 2 bases and J by 2 bases, with 10 bases between them. The CDR3 runs to 14 residues. CDR1 SGHVS and CDR2 FQNEAQ come from the germline V gene. CDR3: CASSLLGHPYEQYF. The CDR3 bases are TGTGCCAGCAGCTTACTCGGACACCCCTACGAGCAGTACTTC.

This clone came up once. V gene TRBV11-2 combines with J gene TRBJ2-7; TRBD2 aligns across 13 bases. Germline values: CDR1 SGHAT, CDR2 FQNNGV. Trimming at V came to 5 bases and at J to 6 bases, leaving 7 bases not matched to a gene. The CDR3 is 15 residues long. The CDR3 here is CASSDSGLAGVEQYF. Here the CDR3 DNA reads TGTGCCAGCAGCGACTCAGGACTAGCGGGAGTCGAGCAGTACTTC.

The V and J genes are TRBV5-1 and TRBJ2-2; D may be TRBD1 (5 bases). Germline V gene lookup returns CDR1 SGHRS and CDR2 YFSETQ. V lost 3 bases to trimming and J lost 5 bases, with 20 bases between them. The CDR3 loop spans 17 amino acids. In DNA form, the CDR3 reads TGCGCCAGCAGCTCGCGGACACCTTTTGTTGGGACCGGGGAGCTGTTTTTT. Translated: CASSSRTPFVGTGELFF.